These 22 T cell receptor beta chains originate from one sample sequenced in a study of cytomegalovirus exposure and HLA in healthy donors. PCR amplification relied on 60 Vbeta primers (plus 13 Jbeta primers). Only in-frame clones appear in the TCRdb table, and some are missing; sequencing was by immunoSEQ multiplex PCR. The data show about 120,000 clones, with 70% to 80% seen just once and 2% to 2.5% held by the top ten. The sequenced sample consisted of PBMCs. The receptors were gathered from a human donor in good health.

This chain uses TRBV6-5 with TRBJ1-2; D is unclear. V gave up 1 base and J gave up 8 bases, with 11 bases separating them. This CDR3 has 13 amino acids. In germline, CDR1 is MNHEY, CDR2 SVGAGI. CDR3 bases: TGTGCCAGCAGTTACTTGGCCGGCGGCGGCTACACCTTC. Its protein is CASSYLAGGGYTF.

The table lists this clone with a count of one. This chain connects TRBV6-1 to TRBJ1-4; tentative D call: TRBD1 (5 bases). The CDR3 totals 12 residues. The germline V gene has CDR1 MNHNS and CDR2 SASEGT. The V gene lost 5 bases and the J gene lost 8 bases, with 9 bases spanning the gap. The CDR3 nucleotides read TGTGCCAGCAGTAGGACATTGGAAAAACTGTTTTTT. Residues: CASSRTLEKLFF.

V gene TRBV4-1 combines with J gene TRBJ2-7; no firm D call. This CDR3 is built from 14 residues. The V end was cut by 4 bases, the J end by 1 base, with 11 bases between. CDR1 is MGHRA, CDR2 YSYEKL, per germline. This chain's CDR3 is CASSLITRSYEQYF. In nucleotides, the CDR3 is TGCGCCAGCAGCCTGATCACCAGATCCTACGAGCAGTACTTC.

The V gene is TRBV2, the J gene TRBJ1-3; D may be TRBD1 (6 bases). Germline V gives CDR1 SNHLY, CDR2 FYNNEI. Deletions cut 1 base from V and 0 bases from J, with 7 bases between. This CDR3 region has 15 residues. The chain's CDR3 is CASSEGGLSGNTIYF. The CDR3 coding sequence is TGTGCCAGCAGTGAAGGGGGGCTCTCTGGAAACACCATATATTTT.

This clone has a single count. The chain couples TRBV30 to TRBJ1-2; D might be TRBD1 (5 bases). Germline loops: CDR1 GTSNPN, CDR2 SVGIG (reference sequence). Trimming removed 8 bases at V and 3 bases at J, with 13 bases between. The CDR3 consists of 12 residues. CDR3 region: CAHGAPHYGYTF. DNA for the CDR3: TGTGCCCATGGGGCCCCGCACTATGGCTACACCTTC.

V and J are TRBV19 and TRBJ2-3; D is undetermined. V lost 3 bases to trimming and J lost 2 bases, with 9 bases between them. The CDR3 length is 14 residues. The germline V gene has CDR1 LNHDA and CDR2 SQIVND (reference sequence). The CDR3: CASSIGHTTDTQYF. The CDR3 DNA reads TGTGCCAGTAGTATTGGGCACACCACAGATACGCAGTATTTT.

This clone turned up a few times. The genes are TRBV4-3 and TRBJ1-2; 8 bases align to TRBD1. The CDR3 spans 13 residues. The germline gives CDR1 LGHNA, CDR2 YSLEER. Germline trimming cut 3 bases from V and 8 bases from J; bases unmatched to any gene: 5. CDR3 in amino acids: CASSHAGGWGYTF. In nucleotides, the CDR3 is TGCGCCAGCAGCCATGCAGGGGGCTGGGGCTACACCTTC.

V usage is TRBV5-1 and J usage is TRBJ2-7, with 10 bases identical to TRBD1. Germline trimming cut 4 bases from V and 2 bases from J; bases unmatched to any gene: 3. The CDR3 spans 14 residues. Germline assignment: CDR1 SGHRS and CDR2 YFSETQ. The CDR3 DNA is TGCGCCAGCAGCGTGGGACAGGGGCCCTACGAGCAGTACTTC. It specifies CASSVGQGPYEQYF.

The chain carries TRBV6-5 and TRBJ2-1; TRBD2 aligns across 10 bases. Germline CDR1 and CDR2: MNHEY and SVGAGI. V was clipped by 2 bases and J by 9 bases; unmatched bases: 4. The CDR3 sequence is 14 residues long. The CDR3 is CASSYLAGEGEQFF. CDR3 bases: TGTGCCAGCAGTTACCTAGCGGGAGAGGGTGAGCAGTTCTTC.

In nucleotides, the CDR3 is TGCAGCGTTGGCGTCTTCGGACTAGCTTTTAACGAGCAGTACTTC. This translates into CSVGVFGLAFNEQYF. The rearrangement joins TRBV29-1 to TRBJ2-7; 8 bases agree with TRBD2. CDR1 and CDR2 (germline): SQVTM, ANQGSEA. CDR3 length equals 15 residues. Losses at the gene ends were 4 bases for V and 5 bases for J; bases not matched to a gene: 13.

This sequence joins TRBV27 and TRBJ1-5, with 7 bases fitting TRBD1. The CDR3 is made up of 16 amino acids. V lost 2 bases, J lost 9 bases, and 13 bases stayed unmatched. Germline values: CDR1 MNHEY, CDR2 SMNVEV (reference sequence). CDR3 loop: CASSLGDRQGRGPQHF. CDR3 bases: TGTGCCAGCAGTTTAGGGGACAGACAGGGTCGCGGGCCCCAGCATTTT.

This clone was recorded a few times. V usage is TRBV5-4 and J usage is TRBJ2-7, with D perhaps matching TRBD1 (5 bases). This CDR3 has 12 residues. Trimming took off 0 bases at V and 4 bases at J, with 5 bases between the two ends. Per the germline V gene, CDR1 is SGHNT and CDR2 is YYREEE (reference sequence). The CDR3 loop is CASSLGTYEQYF. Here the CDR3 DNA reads TGTGCCAGCAGCTTGGGGACATACGAGCAGTACTTC.

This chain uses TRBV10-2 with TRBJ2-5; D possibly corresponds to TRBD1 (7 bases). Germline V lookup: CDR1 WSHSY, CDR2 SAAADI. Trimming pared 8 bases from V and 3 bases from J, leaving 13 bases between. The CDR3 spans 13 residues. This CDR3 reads CASGRDSKETQYF. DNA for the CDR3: TGCGCCAGCGGGCGGGACAGTAAAGAGACCCAGTACTTC.

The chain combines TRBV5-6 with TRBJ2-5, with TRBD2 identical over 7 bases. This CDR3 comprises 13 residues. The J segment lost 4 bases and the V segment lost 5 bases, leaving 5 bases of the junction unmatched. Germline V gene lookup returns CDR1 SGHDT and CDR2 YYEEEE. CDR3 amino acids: CASRYLAAETQYF. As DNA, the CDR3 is TGTGCCAGCAGATACCTAGCGGCAGAGACCCAGTACTTC.

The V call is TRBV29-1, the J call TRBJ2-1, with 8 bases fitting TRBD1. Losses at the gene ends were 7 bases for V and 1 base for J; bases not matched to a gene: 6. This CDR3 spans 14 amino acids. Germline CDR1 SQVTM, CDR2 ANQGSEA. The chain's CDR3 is CSASGQGSYNEQFF. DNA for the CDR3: TGCAGCGCATCAGGACAGGGTTCCTACAATGAGCAGTTCTTC.

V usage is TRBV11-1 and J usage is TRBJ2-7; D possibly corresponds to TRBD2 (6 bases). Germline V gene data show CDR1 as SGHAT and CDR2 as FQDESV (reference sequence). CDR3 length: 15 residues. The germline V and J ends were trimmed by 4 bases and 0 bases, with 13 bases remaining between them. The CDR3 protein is CASSSAGTGSYEQYF. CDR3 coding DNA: TGTGCCAGCAGCTCAGCGGGTACAGGCTCCTACGAGCAGTACTTC.

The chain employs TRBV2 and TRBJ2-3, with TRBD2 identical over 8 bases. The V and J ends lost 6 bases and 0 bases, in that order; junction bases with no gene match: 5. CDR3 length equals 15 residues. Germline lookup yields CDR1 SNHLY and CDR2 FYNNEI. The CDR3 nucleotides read TGTGCCAGCAGGACCACTAGCGGTAGCACAGATACGCAGTATTTT. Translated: CASRTTSGSTDTQYF.

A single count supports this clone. CDR3 sequence reads: CASSLQLAGGTHEQYF. CDR3 coding DNA: TGTGCCAGCAGTTTACAACTAGCGGGAGGGACCCACGAGCAGTACTTC. This chain connects TRBV28 to TRBJ2-7; 13 nucleotides agree with TRBD2. The CDR3 spans 16 residues. Germline trimming cut 2 bases from V and 5 bases from J; bases unmatched to any gene: 6. CDR1 and CDR2 from the germline V gene are MDHEN and SYDVKM.

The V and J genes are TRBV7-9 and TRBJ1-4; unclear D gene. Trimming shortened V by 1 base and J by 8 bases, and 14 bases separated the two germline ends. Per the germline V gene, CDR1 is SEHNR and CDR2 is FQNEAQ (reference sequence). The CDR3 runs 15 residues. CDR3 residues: CASSLVRAAREKLFF. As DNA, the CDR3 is TGTGCCAGCAGCTTAGTGAGGGCAGCCAGGGAAAAACTGTTTTTT.

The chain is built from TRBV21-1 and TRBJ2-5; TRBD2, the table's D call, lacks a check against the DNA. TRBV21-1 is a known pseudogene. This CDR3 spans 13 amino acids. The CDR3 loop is CASSKVVMEGLYF. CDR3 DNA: TGTGCCAGCAGCAAAGTGGTTATGGAGGGACTGTACTTC.

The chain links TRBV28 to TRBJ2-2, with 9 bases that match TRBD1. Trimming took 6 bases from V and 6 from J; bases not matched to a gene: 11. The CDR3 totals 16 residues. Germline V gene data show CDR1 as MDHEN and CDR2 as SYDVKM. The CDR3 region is CASSQTGGWVAGELFF. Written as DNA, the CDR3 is TGTGCCAGCAGCCAGACAGGGGGATGGGTCGCCGGGGAGCTGTTTTTT.

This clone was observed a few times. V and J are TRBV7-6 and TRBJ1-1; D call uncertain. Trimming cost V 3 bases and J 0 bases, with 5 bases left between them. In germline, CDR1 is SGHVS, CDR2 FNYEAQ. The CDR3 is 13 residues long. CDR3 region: CASSFDLNTEAFF. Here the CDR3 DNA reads TGTGCCAGCAGCTTTGACTTGAACACTGAAGCTTTCTTT. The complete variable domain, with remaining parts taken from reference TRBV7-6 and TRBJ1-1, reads GAGVSQSPRYKVTKRGQDVALRCDPISGHVSLYWYRQALGQGPEFLTYFNYEAQQDKSGLPNDRFSAERPEGSISTLTIQRTEQRDSAMYRCASSFDLNTEAFFGQGTRLTVV.